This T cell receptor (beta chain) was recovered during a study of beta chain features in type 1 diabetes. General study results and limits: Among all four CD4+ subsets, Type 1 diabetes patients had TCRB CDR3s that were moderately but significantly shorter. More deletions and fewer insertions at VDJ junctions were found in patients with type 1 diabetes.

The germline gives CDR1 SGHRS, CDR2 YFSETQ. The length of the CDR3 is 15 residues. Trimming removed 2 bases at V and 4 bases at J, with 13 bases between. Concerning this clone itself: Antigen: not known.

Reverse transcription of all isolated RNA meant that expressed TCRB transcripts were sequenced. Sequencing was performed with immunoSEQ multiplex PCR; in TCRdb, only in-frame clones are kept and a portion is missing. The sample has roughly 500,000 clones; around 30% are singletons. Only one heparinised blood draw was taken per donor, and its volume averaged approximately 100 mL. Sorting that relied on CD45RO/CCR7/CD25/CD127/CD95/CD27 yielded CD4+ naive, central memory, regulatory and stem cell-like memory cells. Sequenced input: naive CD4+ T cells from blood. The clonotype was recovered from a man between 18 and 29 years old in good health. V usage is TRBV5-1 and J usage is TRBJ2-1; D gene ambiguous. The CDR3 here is CASSLRLSGYNEQFF. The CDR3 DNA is TGCGCCAGCAGCTTACGCCTCTCTGGTTACAATGAGCAGTTCTTC.